The 20 T cell receptor beta chains below were found in one sample sequenced in a study of T cell repertoires in cytomegalovirus infection. No cognate antigen is known for these TCRs. TCRdb passed the reads through MiXCR, listing each CDR3 protein once. The repertoire includes hundreds of thousands of distinct CDR3 sequences, about a third of them detected once, and 13% sits in the top ten. The sample in question was cultured CD8+ T cells from PBMCs, obtained from culture after CMV antigen stimulation. These TCRs come from a human donor in good health (CMV status not recorded). Some clones in this sample may be carry-over from other donors' samples.

Turning to this clonotype: Its ends do not fully match the called genes, so a read error is possible. The rearrangement joins TRBV27 to TRBJ1-2; no firm D call. The CDR3 sequence is 12 residues long. Looked up from germline, CDR1 is MNHEY and CDR2 is SMNVEV (reference sequence). CDR3 DNA sequence: TGTGCCAGTAGTTTCTCAGGATATGGCTACACCTTC. Its translation is CASSFSGYGYTF.

The rearrangement joins TRBV29-1 to TRBJ1-1, with D possibly matching TRBD1 (5 bases). Germline lookup yields CDR1 SQVTM and CDR2 ANQGSEA. The CDR3 runs 13 residues. V gave up 0 bases and J gave up 4 bases, with 9 bases separating them. In DNA, the CDR3 is TGCAGCGTTGAAGATCGGACAATCACTGAAGCTTTCTTT. The encoded protein is CSVEDRTITEAFF.

This clonotype was detected only a few times. This chain connects TRBV27 to TRBJ1-2, with 10 bases aligning to TRBD1. V lost 4 bases, J lost 8 bases, and 7 bases stayed unmatched. The CDR3 totals 14 residues. Germline-derived CDR1 and CDR2 are MNHEY and SMNVEV (reference sequence). The CDR3 sequence is CASSSPDRGEGYTF. The CDR3 region has the DNA TGTGCCAGCAGTTCCCCGGACAGGGGGGAAGGCTACACCTTC.

This clonotype was found many times. The chain carries TRBV7-9 and TRBJ2-3, with 15 bases lining up with TRBD2. The CDR3 has 19 residues. CDR1 is SEHNR, CDR2 FQNEAQ, per germline (reference sequence). V was clipped by 2 bases and J by 4 bases; unmatched bases: 10. In DNA form, the CDR3 reads TGTGCCAGCAGCTTACGGAACGGACTAGCGGGGGGGCAATCAGATACGCAGTATTTT. Its protein is CASSLRNGLAGGQSDTQYF. Full variable domain (missing parts from reference TRBV7-9 and TRBJ2-3): DTGVSQNPRHKITKRGQNVTFRCDPISEHNRLYWYRQTLGQGPEFLTYFQNEAQLEKSRLLSDRFSAERPKGSFSTLEIQRTEQGDSAMYLCASSLRNGLAGGQSDTQYFGPGTRLTVL.

This clonotype came up a few times. The chain is built from TRBV7-8 and TRBJ2-2, with a tentative D call TRBD1 (6 bases). The CDR3 length is 15 residues. V shed 4 bases and J shed 9 bases, with 18 bases lying between them. Germline V gene sequence: CDR1 SGHVS, CDR2 FQNEAQ. The CDR3 region has the DNA TGTGCCAGCAGCTCAGCCGGGACATCTCACCGGGAGCTGTTTTTT. Translating gives CASSSAGTSHRELFF.

This clonotype was counted once. This rearrangement joins TRBV14 to TRBJ2-3, with D possibly being TRBD2 (6 bases). Germline V gene lookup returns CDR1 SGHDN and CDR2 FVKESK. Trimming shortened V by 0 bases and J by 4 bases, and 11 bases separated the two germline ends. The CDR3 runs 15 residues. The CDR3 protein is CASSQERGSPDTQYF. The CDR3 nucleotides read TGTGCCAGCAGCCAAGAGCGGGGAAGCCCAGATACGCAGTATTTT.

In this sample, this clonotype turned up many times. The V and J genes are TRBV7-8 and TRBJ2-1, with no clear D. The CDR3 runs 20 residues. Germline CDR1 reads SGHVS; CDR2 reads FQNEAQ. Trimming pared 2 bases from V and 1 base from J, leaving 24 bases between. The CDR3 sequence: CASSLRLPGVRSGSYNEQFF. CDR3 sequence (DNA): TGTGCCAGCAGCTTACGGCTCCCCGGCGTCAGGAGTGGATCCTACAATGAGCAGTTCTTC.

This clonotype showed up many times. The V gene is TRBV7-8, the J gene TRBJ2-7; tentatively, D is TRBD1 (5 bases). The CDR3 is 14 amino acids. Germline CDR1 SGHVS, CDR2 FQNEAQ. Trimming stripped 2 bases from V and 2 bases from J, with 10 bases between. CDR3 sequence reads: CASSLSHRTYEQYF. The CDR3 DNA reads TGTGCCAGCAGCTTATCTCACAGGACCTACGAGCAGTACTTC.

This clonotype was counted only a few times. The V call is TRBV2, the J call TRBJ2-7; 9 bases are a match to TRBD2. CDR1 and CDR2 (germline): SNHLY, FYNNEI. The junction had 11 bases not matched to a gene; V was cut back by 2 bases and J by 3 bases. The CDR3 runs to 17 residues. The CDR3 spells CASSEPSGGPPLYEQYF. In DNA, the CDR3 is TGTGCCAGCAGTGAACCCAGCGGGGGGCCTCCACTCTACGAGCAGTACTTC.

The chain uses TRBV6-2 or TRBV6-3 and TRBJ2-5, with 10 bases lining up with TRBD1. Germline V gene data show CDR1 as MNHEY and CDR2 as SVGEGT. CDR3 size: 19 residues. The trim removed 7 bases at V and 1 base at J, leaving 18 bases unmatched. CDR3 sequence: CASKGQGDWVRQPQETQYF. In nucleotides, the CDR3 is TGTGCCAGCAAAGGACAGGGGGATTGGGTTCGGCAGCCCCAAGAGACCCAGTACTTC.

Note on this clonotype: This sequence may be a read error, since a much larger clone differs from it by one base. The chain links TRBV7-8 to TRBJ2-3; 10 bases agree with TRBD2. Looked up from germline, CDR1 is SGHVS and CDR2 is FQNEAQ. This CDR3 region has 14 residues. The V segment lost 5 bases and the J segment 2 bases; nucleotides outside the gene matches: 1. CDR3 DNA: TGTGCCAGCAGCGGGACTAGCGACACAGATACGCAGTATTTT. Translation gives CASSGTSDTDTQYF.

The chain is built from TRBV7-2 and TRBJ1-5; weak D call: TRBD1 (5 bases). CDR3 length: 13 amino acids. Germline assignment: CDR1 SGHTA and CDR2 FQGNSA. V was pared by 4 bases and J by 7 bases, with 11 bases between. For the CDR3, the DNA is TGTGCCAGCAGCTCCTGGTGGGGGCAGCCCCAGCATTTT. This codes for CASSSWWGQPQHF.

The chain is built from TRBV19 and TRBJ1-2; the match to TRBD1 covers 12 bases. The CDR3 covers 17 residues. Germline-derived CDR1 and CDR2 are LNHDA and SQIVND (reference sequence). The V and J ends lost 1 base and 4 bases, in that order; junction bases with no gene match: 7. The CDR3 DNA reads as TGTGCCAGTAGTATAGTTTTTGGGACAGGGGGCGTCTATGGCTACACCTTC. This codes for CASSIVFGTGGVYGYTF. Complete variable domain (other parts from reference TRBV19 and TRBJ1-2): DGGITQSPKYLFRKEGQNVTLSCEQNLNHDAMYWYRQDPGQGLRLIYYSQIVNDFQKGDIAEGYSVSREKKESFPLTVTSAQKNPTAFYLCASSIVFGTGGVYGYTFGSGTRLTVV.

This clonotype has a handful of counts. The V call is TRBV4-1, the J call TRBJ2-2; D is ambiguous. CDR3 length: 13 residues. The germline CDR1 and CDR2 sequences are MGHRA and YSYEKL. Trimming left V 1 base short and J 8 bases short, with 8 bases between. The CDR3, as DNA: TGCGCCAGCAGCCAAGTTCTTGGTGGGGAGCTGTTTTTT. Its protein product is CASSQVLGGELFF.

The rearrangement links TRBV5-4 to TRBJ2-3; a possible D gene is TRBD2 (6 bases). Germline V CDR1 and CDR2: SGHNT, YYREEE (reference sequence). The V and J ends lost 1 base and 4 bases respectively, with 13 bases between them. This CDR3 spans 15 amino acids. The CDR3 DNA follows: TGTGCCAGCAGCTTGAGGACTATGTCCTCAGATACGCAGTATTTT. It specifies CASSLRTMSSDTQYF.

This chain uses TRBV5-6 with TRBJ2-1, with D possibly matching TRBD1 (5 bases). Germline V gene data show CDR1 as SGHDT and CDR2 as YYEEEE. The V and J ends lost 0 bases and 5 bases respectively, with 18 bases between them. The CDR3 is 17 amino acids. Written as DNA, the CDR3 is TGTGCCAGCAGCTTGGATAAAGTCTGGGGCCGCCACAATGAGCAGTTCTTC. It codes for CASSLDKVWGRHNEQFF.

The chain has TRBV7-6 and TRBJ1-1; D not resolved. The V gene lost 3 bases and the J gene lost 1 base, with 12 bases spanning the gap. The CDR3 totals 15 residues. From germline, CDR1 is SGHVS and CDR2 FNYEAQ. The chain's CDR3 is CASSFNPDGNTEAFF. DNA of the CDR3: TGTGCCAGCAGCTTTAATCCGGACGGGAACACTGAAGCTTTCTTT.

This clonotype was picked up a small number of times. The chain combines TRBV27 with TRBJ1-1; D gene ambiguous. The CDR3 runs to 14 residues. Trimming pared 5 bases from V and 0 bases from J, leaving 10 bases between. The germline V gene has CDR1 MNHEY and CDR2 SMNVEV (reference sequence). DNA for the CDR3: TGTGCCAGCAGTATTACGGATATGAACACTGAAGCTTTCTTT. Translation gives CASSITDMNTEAFF.

V usage is TRBV14 and J usage is TRBJ2-5, with 8 bases fitting TRBD1. CDR1 and CDR2 from the germline V gene are SGHDN and FVKESK. V gave up 0 bases and J gave up 1 base; unmatched junction bases: 7. CDR3 length: 17 amino acids. The CDR3 reads CASSQDKDRAFQETQYF. The CDR3 coding sequence is TGTGCCAGCAGCCAAGACAAGGACAGGGCGTTCCAAGAGACCCAGTACTTC.

The V and J genes are TRBV29-1 and TRBJ1-5, with D uncertain. This CDR3 is 17 amino acids long. The germline CDR1 and CDR2 sequences are SQVTM and ANQGSEA. The germline V and J ends were trimmed by 4 bases and 2 bases, with 21 bases remaining between them. CDR3 protein: CSVGDYRAHGRNQPQHF. CDR3 DNA sequence: TGCAGCGTTGGGGATTACCGGGCCCACGGTCGCAATCAGCCCCAGCATTTT.